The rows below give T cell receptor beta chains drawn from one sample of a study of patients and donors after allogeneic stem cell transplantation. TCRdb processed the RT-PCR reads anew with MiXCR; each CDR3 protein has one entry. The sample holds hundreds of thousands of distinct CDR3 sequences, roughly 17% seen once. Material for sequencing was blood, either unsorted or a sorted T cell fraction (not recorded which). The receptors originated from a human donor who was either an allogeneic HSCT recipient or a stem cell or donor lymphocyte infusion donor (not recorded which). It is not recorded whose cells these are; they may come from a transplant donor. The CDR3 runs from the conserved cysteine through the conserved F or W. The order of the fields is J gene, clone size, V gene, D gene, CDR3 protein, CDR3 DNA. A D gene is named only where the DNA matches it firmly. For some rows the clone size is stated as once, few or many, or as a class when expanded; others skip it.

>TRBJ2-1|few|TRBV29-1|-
CSVWGGGRNNEQFF
TGCAGCGTGTGGGGCGGAGGCCGCAACAATGAGCAGTTCTTC
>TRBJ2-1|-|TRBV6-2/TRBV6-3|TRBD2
CASSRGLAAYNEQFF
TGTGCCAGCAGCCGGGGACTAGCGGCCTACAATGAGCAGTTCTTC
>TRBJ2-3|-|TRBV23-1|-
CASSQSRAVGTQYF
TGCGCCAGCAGTCAATCCCGGGCAGTGGGTACGCAGTATTTT
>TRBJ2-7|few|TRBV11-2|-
CASSAGVWYEQYF
TGTGCCAGCAGCGCCGGGGTTTGGTACGAGCAGTACTTC
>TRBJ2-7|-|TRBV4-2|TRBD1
CASSQDLRGGGGQAYEQYF
TGTGCCAGCAGCCAAGATTTAAGGGGAGGAGGGGGACAGGCCTACGAGCAGTACTTC
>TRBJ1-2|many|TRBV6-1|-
CASALTVNYGYTF
TGTGCCAGCGCGTTGACGGTGAACTATGGCTACACCTTC
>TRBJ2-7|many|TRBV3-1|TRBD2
CASSHGRTSGRAYEQYF
TGTGCCAGCAGCCACGGTCGGACTAGCGGGAGGGCCTACGAGCAGTACTTC
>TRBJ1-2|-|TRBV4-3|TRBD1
CASSQYPGPGGVDGYTF
TGCGCCAGCAGCCAGTACCCAGGCCCAGGGGGCGTAGATGGCTACACCTTC
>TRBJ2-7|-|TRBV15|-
CATSSDQKKEQYF
TGTGCCACCAGCAGCGACCAAAAAAAAGAGCAGTACTTC
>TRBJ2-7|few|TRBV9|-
CASSVGAPYEQYF
TGTGCCAGCAGCGTAGGGGCGCCCTACGAGCAGTACTTC
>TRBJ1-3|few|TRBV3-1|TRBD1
CASSGRARGF
TGTGCCAGCAGCGGCCGGGCCAGGGGGTTT
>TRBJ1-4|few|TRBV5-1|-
CASSRTGTNEKLFF
TGCGCCAGCAGCCGAACCGGAACTAATGAAAAACTGTTTTTT
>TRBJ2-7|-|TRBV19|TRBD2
CASSAPGLAVDEQYF
TGTGCCAGTAGTGCACCGGGACTAGCGGTCGACGAGCAGTACTTC
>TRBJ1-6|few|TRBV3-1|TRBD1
CASSQGGQNNSPLHF
TGTGCCAGCAGCCAAGGGGGACAGAACAATTCACCCCTCCACTTT
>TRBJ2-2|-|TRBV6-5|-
CASGYRTGELFF
TGTGCCAGCGGCTACCGCACCGGGGAGCTGTTTTTT
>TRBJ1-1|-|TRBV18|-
CASSPSGVETEAFF
TGTGCCAGCTCACCCTCGGGGGTAGAGACTGAAGCTTTCTTT
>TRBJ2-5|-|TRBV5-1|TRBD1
CASSRMGQGSAETQYF
TGCGCCAGCAGCCGGATGGGACAGGGGTCGGCGGAGACCCAGTACTTC
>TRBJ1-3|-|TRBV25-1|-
CASSESVLPGNTIYF
TGTGCCAGCAGTGAATCAGTACTGCCTGGAAACACCATATATTTT
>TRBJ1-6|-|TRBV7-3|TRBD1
CASSPGTNRGSPLHF
TGTGCCAGCAGCCCTGGGACCAACAGGGGGTCACCCCTCCACTTT
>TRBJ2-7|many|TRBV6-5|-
CASSYVLAPSNEQYF
TGTGCCAGCAGTTACGTTCTCGCCCCTTCAAACGAGCAGTACTTC
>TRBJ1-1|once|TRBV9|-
CASSVEGTKNTEAFF
TGTGCCAGCAGCGTAGAGGGAACAAAGAACACTGAAGCTTTCTTT
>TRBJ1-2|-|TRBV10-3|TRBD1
CAISRQGDYGYTF
TGTGCCATCAGCCGACAGGGGGACTATGGCTACACCTTC
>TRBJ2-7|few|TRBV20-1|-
CSALYKSYEQYF
TGCAGTGCGCTATACAAGTCCTACGAGCAGTACTTC
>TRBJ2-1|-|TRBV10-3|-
CAISVGSEQFF
TGTGCCATCAGTGTCGGCTCTGAGCAGTTCTTC
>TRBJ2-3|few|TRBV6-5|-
CASSFQGLHTDTQYF
TGTGCCAGCAGTTTCCAGGGGTTACACACAGATACGCAGTATTTT
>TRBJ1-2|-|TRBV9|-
CASSVEGGRGYTF
TGTGCCAGCAGCGTAGAAGGAGGAAGGGGCTACACCTTC
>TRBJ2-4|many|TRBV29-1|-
CSARTGSLAKNIQYF
TGCAGCGCACGAACAGGGTCCCTAGCCAAAAACATTCAGTACTTC
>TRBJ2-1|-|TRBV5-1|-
CASSLVSDSYNEQFF
TGCGCCAGCAGCTTGGTCTCAGACTCCTACAATGAGCAGTTCTTC
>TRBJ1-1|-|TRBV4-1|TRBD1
CASSFSGTGLMNTEAFF
TGCGCCAGCAGCTTCTCCGGGACAGGGCTCATGAACACTGAAGCTTTCTTT
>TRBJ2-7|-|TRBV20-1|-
CSARDRGRTSRF
TGCAGTGCTAGAGATCGGGGCAGGACGTCCCGCTTC
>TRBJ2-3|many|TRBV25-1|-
CASSGPLSTDTQYF
TGTGCCAGCAGTGGCCCGCTCAGCACAGATACGCAGTATTTT